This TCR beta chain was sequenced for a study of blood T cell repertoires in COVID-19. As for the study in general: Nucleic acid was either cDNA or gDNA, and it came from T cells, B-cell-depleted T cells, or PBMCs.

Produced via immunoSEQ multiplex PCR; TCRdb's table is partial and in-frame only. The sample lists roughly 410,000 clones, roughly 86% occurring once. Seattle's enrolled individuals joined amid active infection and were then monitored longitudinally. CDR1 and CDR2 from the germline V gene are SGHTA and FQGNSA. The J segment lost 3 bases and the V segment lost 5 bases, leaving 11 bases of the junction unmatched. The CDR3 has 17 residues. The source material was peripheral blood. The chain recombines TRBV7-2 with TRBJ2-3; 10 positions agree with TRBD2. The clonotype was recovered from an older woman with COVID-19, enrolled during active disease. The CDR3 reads CASSLLISGGATDTQYF. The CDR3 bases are TGTGCCAGCAGCCTCCTAATCAGCGGGGGGGCGACAGATACGCAGTATTTT.